This T cell receptor beta chain was observed in a study of blood T cells in healthy people across ages. With a J-beta primer mix and a sample-barcoded 5' primer, a second PCR ran about 7 to 11 cycles. One entry per CDR3 protein results from TCRdb running MiXCR on the 5' RACE reads. The sample lists approximately 1,100,000 distinct CDR3 sequences, 40% to 45% occurring once. The germline V gene has CDR1 MNHEY and CDR2 SMNVEV (reference sequence). The CDR3 length is 16 residues. Trimming cost V 4 bases and J 2 bases; bases outside gene matches: 7. The TCR was taken from a woman aged 55-70 years in good health. V is TRBV27 and J is TRBJ2-7; 11 nucleotides align to TRBD2. The specimen was blood. In DNA, the CDR3 is TGTGCCAGCAGTTCCCTTGGGACTAGCGGTCCCTACGAGCAGTACTTC. Protein product: CASSSLGTSGPYEQYF.